This entry describes one TCR beta chain. Antigen unknown. The entry originates in a study of T cell repertoires in cytomegalovirus infection. Study-wide results and caveats: In two of eight donors, the top clonotype was HLA-C-restricted CMV-specific.

TCRdb independently ran MiXCR on the reads; one entry per CDR3 protein. This table has approximately 500,000 distinct CDR3 sequences, approximately 17% appearing once. Germline V CDR1 and CDR2: SGDLS, YYNGEE. CDR3 length: 14 residues. The V segment lost 3 bases and the J segment 8 bases; nucleotides outside the gene matches: 6. The chain employs TRBV9 and TRBJ2-1, with 9 bases matching TRBD2. Sequencing was performed on CD8+ T cells from PBMCs. The TCR comes from a human donor in good health (CMV status not recorded). Some clones in this sample may be carry-over from other donors' samples. The CDR3, as DNA: TGTGCCAGCAGCGATAGCGGGAGAAGGGATGAGCAGTTCTTC. Translated, it gives CASSDSGRRDEQFF.